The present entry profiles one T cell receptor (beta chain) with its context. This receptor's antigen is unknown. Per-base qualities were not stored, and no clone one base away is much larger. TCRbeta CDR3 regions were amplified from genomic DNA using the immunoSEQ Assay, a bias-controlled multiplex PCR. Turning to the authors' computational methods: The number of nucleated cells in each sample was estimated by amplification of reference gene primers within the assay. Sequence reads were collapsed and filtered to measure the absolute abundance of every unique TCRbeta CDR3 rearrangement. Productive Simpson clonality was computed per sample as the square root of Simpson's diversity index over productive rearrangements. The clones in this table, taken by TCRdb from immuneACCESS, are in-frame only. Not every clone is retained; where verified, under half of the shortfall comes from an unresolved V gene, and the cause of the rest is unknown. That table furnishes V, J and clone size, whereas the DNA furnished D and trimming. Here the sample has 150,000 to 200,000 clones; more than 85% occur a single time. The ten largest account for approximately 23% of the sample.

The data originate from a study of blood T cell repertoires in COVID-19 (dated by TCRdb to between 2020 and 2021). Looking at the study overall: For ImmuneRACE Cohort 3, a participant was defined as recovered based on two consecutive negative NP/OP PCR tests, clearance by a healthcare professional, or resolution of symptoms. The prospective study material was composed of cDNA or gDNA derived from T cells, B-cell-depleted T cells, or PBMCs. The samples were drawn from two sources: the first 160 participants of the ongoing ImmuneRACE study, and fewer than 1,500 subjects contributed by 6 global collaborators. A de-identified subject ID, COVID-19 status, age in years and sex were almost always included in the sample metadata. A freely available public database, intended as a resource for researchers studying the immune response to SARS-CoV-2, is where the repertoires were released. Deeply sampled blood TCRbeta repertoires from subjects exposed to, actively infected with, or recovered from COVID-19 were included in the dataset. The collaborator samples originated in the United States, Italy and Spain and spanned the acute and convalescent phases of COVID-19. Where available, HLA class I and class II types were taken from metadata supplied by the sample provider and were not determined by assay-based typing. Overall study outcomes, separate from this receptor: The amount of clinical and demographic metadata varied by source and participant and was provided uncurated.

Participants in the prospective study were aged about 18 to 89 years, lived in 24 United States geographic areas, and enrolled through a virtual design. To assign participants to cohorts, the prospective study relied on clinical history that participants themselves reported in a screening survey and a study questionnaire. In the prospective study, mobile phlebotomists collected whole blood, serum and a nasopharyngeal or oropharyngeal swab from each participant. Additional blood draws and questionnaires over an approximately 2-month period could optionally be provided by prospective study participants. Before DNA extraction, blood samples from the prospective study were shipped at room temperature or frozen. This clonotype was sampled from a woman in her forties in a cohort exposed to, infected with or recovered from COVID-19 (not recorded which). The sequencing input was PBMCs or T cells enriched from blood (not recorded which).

The DNA is TGTGCCAGCACCCCTAGGGTAGGGGTAGGGCCTAGCTATGGCTACACCTTC. Its translation reads: CASTPRVGVGPSYGYTF. The chain joins TRBV2 to TRBJ1-2; matching of 5 bases hints at TRBD1 as the D gene. The germline V gene sets CDR1 to SNHLY and CDR2 to FYNNEI. The V and J ends are trimmed by 7 bases and 4 bases, leaving 25 bases between them. The CDR3, cysteine through phenylalanine, is 17 amino acids long. Solely the CDR3 DNA is kept, with 51 bases framed from the first base.